Listed below are T cell receptor beta chains from one sample, sequenced in a study of blood T cell repertoires in COVID-19. Using immunoSEQ multiplex PCR, the repertoire was profiled, and TCRdb retains in-frame clones only, with some absent. The sample shows fewer than 90,000 clones, 85% to 90% of them seen only once. The source material was peripheral blood. The source is a human donor in a cohort sampled during active COVID-19. Each CDR3 is given with its conserved first and last residue. The D gene is left open where the match is weak. The listing skips clone size in some rows; elsewhere it reads once, few, many or a size class.

abundance	v_gene	d_gene	j_gene	CDR3aa	CDR3nt
few	TRBV5-4	TRBD1	TRBJ1-2	CASSSPAGGFIYGYTF	TGTGCCAGCAGCTCCCCAGCAGGGGGCTTTATCTATGGCTACACCTTC
NA	TRBV28	NA	TRBJ2-1	CASSFHSAYYNEQFF	TGTGCCAGCAGTTTTCATAGCGCGTACTACAATGAGCAGTTCTTC
NA	TRBV6-6	NA	TRBJ1-2	CASSPGQSGPYGYTF	TGTGCCAGCAGTCCAGGACAGTCTGGCCCCTATGGCTACACCTTC
NA	TRBV29-1	NA	TRBJ1-2	CSVEDLSGGYTF	TGCAGCGTTGAAGATCTATCAGGGGGCTACACCTTC
NA	TRBV6-5	NA	TRBJ1-1	CASGRGRSNTEAFF	TGTGCCAGCGGGAGAGGCAGATCGAACACTGAAGCTTTCTTT
NA	TRBV15	NA	TRBJ2-1	CATSKRQGGSYNEQFF	TGTGCCACCAGCAAGCGACAGGGAGGCTCCTACAATGAGCAGTTCTTC
once	TRBV7-2	NA	TRBJ2-1	CASSHPGENEQFF	TGTGCCAGCAGCCACCCCGGGGAAAATGAGCAGTTCTTC
few	TRBV2	NA	TRBJ1-4	CASSPSEKLFF	TGTGCCAGCAGTCCCAGTGAAAAACTGTTTTTT
few	TRBV7-2	NA	TRBJ2-3	CASSSDGGFSQYF	TGTGCCAGCAGCTCCGATGGAGGATTTTCGCAGTATTTT
NA	TRBV10-3	TRBD2	TRBJ2-3	CAIRPGPFRGGQYF	TGTGCCATCAGGCCAGGACCTTTTCGGGGGGGGCAGTATTTT
NA	TRBV4-2	TRBD2	TRBJ2-5	CASSQESGSLAGVEETQYF	TGTGCCAGCAGCCAAGAGTCCGGAAGTCTAGCGGGGGTCGAAGAGACCCAGTACTTC
NA	TRBV28	TRBD2	TRBJ2-5	CASSSLGGGLTGETQYF	TGTGCCAGCAGTTCCCTCGGCGGGGGATTGACCGGAGAGACCCAGTACTTC
NA	TRBV2	TRBD1	TRBJ2-1	CASSDPGTGYNEQFF	TGTGCCAGCAGTGACCCCGGGACAGGTTACAATGAGCAGTTCTTC
NA	TRBV6-4	NA	TRBJ2-5	CASSEVAGEKETQYF	TGTGCCAGCAGTGAAGTAGCAGGGGAGAAGGAGACCCAGTACTTC
NA	TRBV30	NA	TRBJ1-1	CAWSARRGRTEAFF	TGTGCCTGGAGCGCGCGTCGGGGTCGCACTGAAGCTTTCTTT
NA	TRBV3-1/TRBV3-2	TRBD2	TRBJ2-5	CASSHGLRLAALQETQYF	TGTGCCAGCAGCCACGGACTTAGACTAGCGGCCCTTCAAGAGACCCAGTACTTC